This TCR beta chain emerged from a study of blood T cell repertoires in COVID-19. Study-level background: Sources were T cells, B-cell-depleted T cells, or PBMCs; the material itself was cDNA or gDNA.

Sequencing was performed with immunoSEQ multiplex PCR; in TCRdb, only in-frame clones are kept and a portion is missing. The data contain hundreds of thousands of clones, roughly 80% of them singletons. The V gene end was trimmed by 6 bases and the J gene end by 3 bases; junction bases not matched to a gene: 4. The CDR3 is 14 residues long. Germline CDR1 MNHEY, CDR2 SVGAGI. The chain is built from TRBV6-5 and TRBJ1-1, with TRBD1 matching over 10 bases. The clonotype comes from a woman between 65 and 79 years old with active or convalescent COVID-19. What was sequenced was peripheral blood. This CDR3 reads CASRKDRGHTEAFF. CDR3 nucleotide sequence: TGTGCCAGCAGGAAAGACAGGGGGCACACTGAAGCTTTCTTT.